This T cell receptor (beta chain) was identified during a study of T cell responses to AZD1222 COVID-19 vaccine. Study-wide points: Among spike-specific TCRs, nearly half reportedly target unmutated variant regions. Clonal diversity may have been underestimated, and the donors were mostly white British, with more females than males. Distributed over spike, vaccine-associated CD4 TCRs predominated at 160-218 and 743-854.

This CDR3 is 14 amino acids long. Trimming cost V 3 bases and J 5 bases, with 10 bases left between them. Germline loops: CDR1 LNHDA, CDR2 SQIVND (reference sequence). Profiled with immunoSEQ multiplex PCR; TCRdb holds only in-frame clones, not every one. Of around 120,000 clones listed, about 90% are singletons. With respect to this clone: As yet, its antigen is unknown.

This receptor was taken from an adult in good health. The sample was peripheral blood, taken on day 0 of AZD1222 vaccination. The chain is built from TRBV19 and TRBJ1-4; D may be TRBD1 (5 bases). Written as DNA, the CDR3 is TGTGCCAGTAGTATTAGACAGCCGAATGAAAAACTGTTTTTT. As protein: CASSIRQPNEKLFF.